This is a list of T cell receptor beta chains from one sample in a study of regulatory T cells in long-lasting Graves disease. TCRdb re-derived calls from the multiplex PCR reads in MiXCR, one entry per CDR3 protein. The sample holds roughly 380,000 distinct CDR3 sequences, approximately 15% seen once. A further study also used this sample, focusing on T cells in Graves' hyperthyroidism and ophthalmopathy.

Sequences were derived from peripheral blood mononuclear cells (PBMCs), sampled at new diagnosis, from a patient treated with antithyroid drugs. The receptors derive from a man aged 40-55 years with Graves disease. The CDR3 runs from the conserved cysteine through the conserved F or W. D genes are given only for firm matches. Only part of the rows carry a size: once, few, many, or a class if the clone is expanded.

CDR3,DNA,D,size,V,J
CASSVLALPTEQYF,TGTGCCAGCAGTGTGTTGGCCTTACCTACTGAGCAGTACTTC,.,many,TRBV2,TRBJ2-7
CASSAQGPYNEQFF,TGTGCCAGCAGTGCACAGGGACCGTACAATGAGCAGTTCTTC,.,many,TRBV2,TRBJ2-1
CASSFPLSNTGELFF,TGTGCCAGCAGTTTCCCATTATCGAACACCGGGGAGCTGTTTTTT,.,many,TRBV28,TRBJ2-2
CASSTLPGQAFGANVLTF,TGTGCCAGCAGCACACTTCCGGGACAGGCTTTTGGGGCCAACGTCCTGACTTTC,TRBD1,few,TRBV11-3,TRBJ2-6
CASGFWDSRDEQYF,TGTGCTAGTGGTTTCTGGGACAGCCGAGACGAGCAGTACTTC,TRBD1,many,TRBV12-5,TRBJ2-7
CASSFSGTSGSYEQYF,TGTGCCAGCAGTTTTTCAGGGACTAGCGGTTCCTACGAGCAGTACTTC,TRBD2,many,TRBV5-6,TRBJ2-7
CASSDEGFSDGYTF,TGTGCCAGCAGTGATGAGGGATTTTCTGACGGCTACACCTTC,.,few,TRBV2,TRBJ1-2
CASSPTDNTEAFF,TGTGCCAGCAGCCCTACAGATAACACTGAAGCTTTCTTT,.,many,TRBV28,TRBJ1-1
CASSADGDQPQHF,TGCGCCAGCAGCGCAGATGGGGACCAGCCCCAGCATTTT,.,.,TRBV5-1,TRBJ1-5
CATSRDPSISNSNQPQHF,TGTGCCACCAGCAGAGATCCCTCGATTAGTAACAGCAATCAGCCCCAGCATTTT,.,many,TRBV15,TRBJ1-5